One and the same sample provided the 11 T cell receptor beta chains below, sequenced in a study of cytomegalovirus exposure and HLA in healthy donors (dated by TCRdb to the late 2010s). Libraries were prepared through the immunoSEQ multiplex PCR assay. For the multiplex PCR, a mixture combining 60 forward primers for TCR Vbeta segments and 13 reverse primers for TCR Jbeta segments was used. TCRdb carries this immuneACCESS record with in-frame sequences only. Its versions omit some clonotypes, under half of them owing to an unresolved V gene in the studies checked, with the rest unexplained. The sample table shows about 130,000 clones, and about 80% are seen once. Jointly, the top ten make up over 2% of the sample. Sequencing used PBMCs. These receptors were collected from a man aged 25-40 years in good health and CMV-seronegative.

This rearrangement joins TRBV7-8 to TRBJ2-7; 8 bases are a match to TRBD2. The CDR3 loop spans 15 amino acids. The J segment lost 1 base and the V segment lost 3 bases, leaving 5 bases of the junction unmatched. CDR1 and CDR2 from the germline V gene are SGHVS and FQNEAQ. Here the CDR3 DNA reads TGTGCCAGCAGCTTGTTTAGCGGGAATTCCTACGAGCAGTACTTC. Its translation: CASSLFSGNSYEQYF.

The J gene is TRBJ1-5, the V gene TRBV19; D may be TRBD1 (5 bases). Trimming cost V 7 bases and J 3 bases, with 10 bases left between them. This CDR3 spans 13 amino acids. CDR1 is LNHDA, CDR2 SQIVND, per germline (reference sequence). CDR3 coding DNA: TGTGCCAGTACGGGGGGACTCAATCAGCCCCAGCATTTT. It is translated as CASTGGLNQPQHF.

The chain combines TRBV7-9 with TRBJ2-5; 12 bases line up with TRBD1. V gave up 5 bases and J gave up 11 bases; unmatched junction bases: 12. The germline V gene has CDR1 SEHNR and CDR2 FQNEAQ (reference sequence). The CDR3 runs to 15 residues. The CDR3 loop reads CASSATGTGGGEQYF. The CDR3 DNA sequence: TGTGCCAGCAGCGCGACCGGGACAGGGGGCGGTGAGCAGTACTTC.

The chain is built from TRBV29-1 and TRBJ2-1; possible D gene TRBD1, 5 bases. CDR3 length: 11 residues. V lost 5 bases to trimming and J lost 5 bases, with 7 bases between them. Germline V gene data show CDR1 as SQVTM and CDR2 as ANQGSEA. The CDR3 sequence: CSVWGDNEQFF. CDR3 nucleotide sequence: TGCAGCGTTTGGGGCGACAATGAGCAGTTCTTC.

J is TRBJ1-2 and V is TRBV7-6; the match to TRBD1 covers 9 bases. The germline V gene has CDR1 SGHVS and CDR2 FNYEAQ. The CDR3 has 14 residues. V shed 5 bases, J shed 3 bases, and the junction held 4 bases outside the gene matches. This CDR3 reads CASSTGQGHYGYTF. For the CDR3, the DNA is TGTGCCAGCAGCACCGGACAGGGGCACTATGGCTACACCTTC.

The chain uses TRBV7-9 and TRBJ2-7; tentative D call: TRBD1 (5 bases). CDR3 length: 13 residues. The V end was cut by 3 bases, the J end by 6 bases, with 12 bases between. Germline V gives CDR1 SEHNR, CDR2 FQNEAQ (reference sequence). CDR3 nucleotide sequence: TGTGCCAGCAGCTTGCAGAAGGGGTTCGAGCAGTACTTC. Its protein product is CASSLQKGFEQYF.

The chain links TRBV4-3 to TRBJ2-1; 10 bases are a match to TRBD2. Per germline, CDR1 LGHNA and CDR2 YSLEER. This CDR3 region has 16 residues. The V and J ends lost 0 bases and 5 bases, in that order; junction bases with no gene match: 4. CDR3 DNA sequence: TGCGCCAGCAGCCAAGATCCCCTAGCGGGAGACAATGAGCAGTTCTTC. Protein sequence: CASSQDPLAGDNEQFF.

The J gene is TRBJ2-7, the V gene TRBV27; 9 bases map to TRBD2. CDR3 size: 15 residues. The trim removed 4 bases at V and 5 bases at J, leaving 9 bases unmatched. Germline loops: CDR1 MNHEY, CDR2 SMNVEV (reference sequence). The CDR3 reads CASSSLAGVGNEQYF. The CDR3 DNA reads as TGTGCCAGCAGTTCTTTAGCGGGAGTAGGTAACGAGCAGTACTTC.

The CDR3, as DNA: TGCGCCAGCAGCGGACAGGGAAACCGGGAGCAGTACTTC. Residues: CASSGQGNREQYF. This chain links TRBV4-3 with TRBJ2-7; TRBD1 matches at 8 bases. Germline V CDR1 and CDR2: LGHNA, YSLEER. J was trimmed by 7 bases and V by 5 bases; bases with no gene match: 7. The CDR3 has 13 residues.

The chain is built from TRBV5-4 and TRBJ2-3; 7 nucleotides line up with TRBD2. Losses at the gene ends were 4 bases for V and 2 bases for J; bases not matched to a gene: 7. The CDR3 has 15 residues. In germline, CDR1 is SGHNT, CDR2 YYREEE (reference sequence). The CDR3 sequence is CASSPALAVTDTQYF. Here the CDR3 DNA reads TGTGCCAGCAGCCCCGCCCTAGCGGTCACAGATACGCAGTATTTT.

With respect to this clone: The same CDR3 is also encoded by other DNA sequences in this sample. The rearrangement uses TRBV27 and TRBJ2-5, with D tentatively TRBD2 (5 bases). V was trimmed by 5 bases and J by 5 bases, leaving 6 bases between them. The CDR3 length is 11 residues. Germline values: CDR1 MNHEY, CDR2 SMNVEV (reference sequence). CDR3 amino acids: CASSPGETQYF. The CDR3 DNA reads as TGTGCCAGCAGTCCGGGGGAGACCCAGTACTTC.